The present T cell receptor (beta chain) was sequenced within a study of graft-versus-host responses after intestinal transplantation. V dropped 3 bases and J dropped 6; count of bases not matched to a gene: 7. Looked up from germline, CDR1 is LNHDA and CDR2 is SQIVND (reference sequence). There are 14 residues in the CDR3. Repertoires were generated with immunoSEQ multiplex PCR, while TCRdb's copy carries only in-frame clones and drops some. The sample has some 48,000 clones, approximately 95% seen once. In regard to this clone: Its antigen is undetermined.

This receptor was taken from a human donor who was the organ donor for an intestinal transplant. The chain is built from TRBV19 and TRBJ1-1; 7 bases match TRBD1. The input for sequencing was unstimulated CD8+ T cells sorted from spleen or lymph node cells, taken before transplant. The CDR3 loop reads CASSIDTGVPEAFF. CDR3 nucleotide sequence: TGTGCCAGTAGTATTGATACAGGGGTCCCTGAAGCTTTCTTT.